This T cell receptor beta chain was profiled in a study of cytomegalovirus exposure and HLA in healthy donors. This table comes from immunoSEQ multiplex PCR, and its TCRdb copy is limited to in-frame clones, with some not included. The sample has around 300,000 clones, about 86% seen once. The CDR3 loop spans 14 amino acids. The V end lost 6 bases, the J end lost 7 bases, and 16 bases lay between the germline ends. From germline, CDR1 is MNHNY and CDR2 SVGAGI (reference sequence). The chain combines TRBV6-6 with TRBJ1-3; D not resolved. This sequence originates from a woman younger than 30 in good health and CMV-seronegative. The source material was PBMCs. CDR3 bases: TGTGCCAGCAGGATATATGCGGGTGCGAACACCATATATTTT. Translation: CASRIYAGANTIYF.